These 3 T cell receptor beta chains were all obtained from the same sample, sequenced in a study of chemoradiotherapy in HPV16-positive cancers (dated by TCRdb to between 2021 and 2024). Library preparation employed the immunoSEQ multiplex PCR assay. The table was pulled from immuneACCESS by TCRdb, which kept in-frame rearrangements only. Such tables lose some clones; where checked, under half of the loss comes from unresolved V genes, and the rest has no known cause. The sample table holds over 400 clones, of which approximately 89% were seen once. Jointly, the top ten make up approximately 12% of the sample. This sample comprised tumor tissue, obtained from a patient who underwent chemoradiotherapy. The receptors here all came from a human donor with HPV-associated anogenital cancer.

This clone has a single count. V usage is TRBV2 and J usage is TRBJ1-1; no firm D call. V lost 7 bases and J 1 base, leaving 10 bases between the germline ends. The CDR3 length is 13 residues. Looked up from germline, CDR1 is SNHLY and CDR2 is FYNNEI. The CDR3 nucleotides are TGTGCCAGCAACCCCGGCAGGAACACTGAAGCTTTCTTT. Encoded protein: CASNPGRNTEAFF.

The J gene is TRBJ2-3, the V gene TRBV9; the D gene is possibly TRBD2 (5 bases). The CDR3 runs 18 residues. In germline, CDR1 is SGDLS, CDR2 YYNGEE. The V end lost 3 bases, the J end lost 2 bases, and 22 bases lay between the germline ends. The CDR3 region is CASSEPSEGDVITDTQYF. DNA for the CDR3: TGTGCCAGCAGCGAACCCTCTGAGGGCGATGTTATCACAGATACGCAGTATTTT.

This chain uses TRBV4-2 with TRBJ2-1; TRBD2 matches 8 bases. Losses at the gene ends were 4 bases for V and 3 bases for J; bases not matched to a gene: 8. CDR3 length: 16 residues. Germline V CDR1 and CDR2: LGHNA, YNFKEQ. CDR3 nucleotides: TGTGCCAGCAGCCCCGACGGGAGGGGGAACTACAATGAGCAGTTCTTC. This translates into CASSPDGRGNYNEQFF.